This T cell receptor beta chain was sequenced in a study of blood T cell repertoires in COVID-19 (dated by TCRdb to 2019 to 2021). For the study in its entirety: The collaborator samples originated in the United States, Italy and Spain and spanned the acute and convalescent phases of COVID-19. The prospective study material was composed of cDNA or gDNA derived from T cells, B-cell-depleted T cells, or PBMCs. The dataset comprised deeply sampled blood TCRbeta repertoires from subjects exposed to, actively infected with, or recovered from COVID-19. A freely available public database, intended as a resource for researchers studying the immune response to SARS-CoV-2, is where the repertoires were released. The samples were drawn from the first 160 participants of the ongoing ImmuneRACE study and from 950 to 1,500 subjects provided by 6 global collaborators. A de-identified subject ID, COVID-19 status, age in years and sex were almost always included in the sample metadata. Where HLA class I and class II types were available, the types were taken from metadata supplied by the sample provider, not from assay-based typing. What the research found in general, with its limitations: The amount of clinical and demographic metadata varied by source and participant and was provided uncurated.

Participants in the prospective study were aged roughly 18 to 100 years, lived in 20 to 25 United States geographic areas, and enrolled through a virtual design. To assign participants to cohorts, the prospective study relied on clinical history that participants themselves reported in a screening survey and a study questionnaire. Recovered participants in ImmuneRACE Cohort 3 were defined by two consecutive negative NP/OP PCR tests, clearance by a healthcare professional, or resolution of symptoms. In the prospective study, whole blood, serum and a nasopharyngeal or oropharyngeal swab were collected from each participant by mobile phlebotomists. Prospective study participants could optionally give additional blood draws and questionnaires over an approximately 2-month period. Blood samples from the prospective study were shipped frozen or at room temperature prior to DNA extraction. Points on this clone: Its antigen is unknown. Within one base of it there is no much larger clone, and no base qualities were kept.

TCRbeta CDR3 regions were amplified from genomic DNA by means of the immunoSEQ Assay, a bias-controlled multiplex PCR. On the study's bioinformatics: Within the assay, amplification of reference gene primers was used to estimate how many nucleated cells each sample contained. To quantify the absolute abundance of each unique TCRbeta CDR3 rearrangement, sequence reads were collapsed and filtered. For each sample, productive Simpson clonality was calculated as the square root of Simpson's diversity index over productive rearrangements. In its TCRdb copy, this immuneACCESS table keeps in-frame sequences only and misses some clones. Where compared with another copy, unresolved V genes explain less than half of these, and the others have no known cause. The V and J calls and clone size are taken from that table; D and trimming were inferred from the DNA. The sample table holds 490,000 or so clones, of which roughly 90% were seen once. Jointly, the top ten make up 1.5% to 2% of the sample.

Reading from cysteine to phenylalanine, the CDR3 counts 14 amino acids. The sequence is cut down to CDR3 DNA, 42 bases in frame from base 1. The germline V gene encodes CDR1 ENHRY and CDR2 SYGVKD. V was cut back by 2 bases and J by 5 bases, leaving a gap of 10 bases between them. Here the chain combines TRBV10-3 and TRBJ1-5; the D gene is not confidently resolved. The TCR originated in a woman in her 40s who had recovered from COVID-19. The sequenced material came from PBMCs or T cells enriched from blood (not recorded which). The CDR3 amino acid sequence is: CAISEEARHQPQHF. The DNA reads TGTGCCATCAGTGAGGAGGCACGGCATCAGCCCCAGCATTTT.